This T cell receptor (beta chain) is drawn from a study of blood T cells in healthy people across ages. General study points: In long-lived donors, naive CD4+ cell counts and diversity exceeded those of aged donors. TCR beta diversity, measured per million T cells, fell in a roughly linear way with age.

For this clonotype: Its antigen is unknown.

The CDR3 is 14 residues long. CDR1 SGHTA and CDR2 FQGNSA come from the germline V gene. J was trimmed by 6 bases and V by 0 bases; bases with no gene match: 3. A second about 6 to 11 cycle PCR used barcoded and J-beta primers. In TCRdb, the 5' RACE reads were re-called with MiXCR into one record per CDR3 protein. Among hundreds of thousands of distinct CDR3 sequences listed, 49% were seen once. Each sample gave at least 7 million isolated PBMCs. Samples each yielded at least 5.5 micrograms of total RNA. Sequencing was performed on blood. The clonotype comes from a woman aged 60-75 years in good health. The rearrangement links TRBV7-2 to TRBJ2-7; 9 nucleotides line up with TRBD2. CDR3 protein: CASSLAGLATEQYF. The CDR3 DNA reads TGTGCCAGCAGCTTAGCGGGACTAGCAACCGAGCAGTACTTC.